This TCR beta chain came from a study of blood T cell repertoires in COVID-19. Measured with immunoSEQ multiplex PCR; TCRdb has only the in-frame clones, and not every one. This sample yields tens of thousands of clones, of which around 92% are seen a single time; approximately 6% belongs to the top ten. The CDR3 is 17 amino acids. Germline CDR1 SGHRS, CDR2 YFSETQ. With V trimmed by 4 bases and J by 1 base, 11 bases remained unmatched. The receptor was derived from a woman aged 60-70 years with active COVID-19. Sequencing was carried out using peripheral blood. V usage is TRBV5-1 and J usage is TRBJ2-3, with TRBD2 identical over 8 bases. For the CDR3, the DNA is TGCGCCAGCAGCCTCAGGGCGGGAGGAAGGGGCACAGATACGCAGTATTTT. It translates to CASSLRAGGRGTDTQYF.